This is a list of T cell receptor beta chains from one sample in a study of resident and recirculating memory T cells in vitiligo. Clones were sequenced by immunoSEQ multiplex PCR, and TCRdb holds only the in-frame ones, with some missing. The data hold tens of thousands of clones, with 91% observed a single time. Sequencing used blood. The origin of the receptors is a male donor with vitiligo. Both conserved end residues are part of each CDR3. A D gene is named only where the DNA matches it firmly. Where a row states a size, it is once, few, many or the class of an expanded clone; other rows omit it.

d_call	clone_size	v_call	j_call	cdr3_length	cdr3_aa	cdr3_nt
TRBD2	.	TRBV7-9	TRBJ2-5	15	CASSLVVWGGETQYF	TGTGCCAGCAGCTTAGTTGTTTGGGGGGGAGAGACCCAGTACTTC
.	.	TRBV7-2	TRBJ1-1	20	CASSLAVRGLRANMNTEAFF	TGTGCCAGCAGCTTAGCTGTTAGGGGTCTAAGGGCCAACATGAACACTGAAGCTTTCTTT
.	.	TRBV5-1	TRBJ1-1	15	CASSSGIEGVPEAFF	TGCGCCAGCAGCTCCGGAATAGAGGGGGTTCCTGAAGCTTTCTTT
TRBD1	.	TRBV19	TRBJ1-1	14	CASSMTGLNTEAFF	TGTGCCAGTAGTATGACAGGGTTGAACACTGAAGCTTTCTTT
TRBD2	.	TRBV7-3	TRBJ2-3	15	CASSRSGGYTDTQYF	TGTGCCAGCAGCCGATCCGGGGGGTACACAGATACGCAGTATTTT
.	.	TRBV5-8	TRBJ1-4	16	CASSLAAGGHNEKLFF	TGTGCCAGCAGCTTGGCAGCGGGGGGCCATAATGAAAAACTGTTTTTT
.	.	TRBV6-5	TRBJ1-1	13	CASSYSAGVPAFF	TGTGCCAGCAGTTACTCTGCAGGTGTCCCAGCTTTCTTT
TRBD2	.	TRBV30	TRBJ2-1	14	CAYRTSGYYNEQFF	TGTGCCTACCGGACTAGCGGATATTACAATGAGCAGTTCTTC
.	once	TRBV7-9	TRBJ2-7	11	CASSPLLEQYF	TGTGCCAGCAGCCCACTTTTGGAGCAGTACTTC
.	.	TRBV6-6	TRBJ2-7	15	CASSLGLPLTYEQYF	TGTGCCAGCAGCCTGGGACTGCCCTTGACCTACGAGCAGTACTTC
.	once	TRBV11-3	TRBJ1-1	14	CASSLRGLGTEAFF	TGTGCCAGCAGCCTCCGCGGTCTCGGGACTGAAGCTTTCTTT
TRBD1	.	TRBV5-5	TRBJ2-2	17	CASSLAGQGALTGELFF	TGTGCCAGCAGCTTGGCGGGACAGGGGGCGTTAACCGGGGAGCTGTTTTTT
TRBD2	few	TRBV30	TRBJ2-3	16	CAWSDGLGGGADTQYF	TGTGCCTGGAGTGATGGACTCGGCGGGGGGGCAGATACGCAGTATTTT
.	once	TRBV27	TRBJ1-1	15	CASSLSAGMNTEAFF	TGTGCCAGCAGTTTATCAGCGGGCATGAACACTGAAGCTTTCTTT
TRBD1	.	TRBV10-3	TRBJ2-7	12	CATGGSSYEQYF	TGTGCCACAGGGGGCTCATCCTACGAGCAGTACTTC
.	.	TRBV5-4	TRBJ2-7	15	CASSVQGKEAYEQYF	TGTGCCAGCAGCGTACAGGGAAAGGAAGCCTACGAGCAGTACTTC
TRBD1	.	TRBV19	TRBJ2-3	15	CASSIGTGHTDTQYF	TGTGCCAGTAGTATAGGGACAGGGCATACAGATACGCAGTATTTT
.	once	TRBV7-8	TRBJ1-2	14	CASSPLDSNYGYTF	TGTGCCAGCAGCCCACTGGACAGCAACTATGGCTACACCTTC
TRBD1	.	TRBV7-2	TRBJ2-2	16	CASSLADRANTGELFF	TGTGCCAGCAGCTTAGCTGACAGGGCCAACACCGGGGAGCTGTTTTTT
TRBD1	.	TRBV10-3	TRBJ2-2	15	CAISGDRVNTGELFF	TGTGCCATCAGTGGGGACAGGGTGAACACCGGGGAGCTGTTTTTT
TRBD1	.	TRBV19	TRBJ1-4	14	CASSARGINEKLFF	TGTGCCAGTAGCGCCAGGGGGATCAATGAAAAACTGTTTTTT
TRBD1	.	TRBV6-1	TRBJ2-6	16	CASSVPTGAGANVLTF	TGTGCCAGCAGTGTTCCAACAGGGGCTGGGGCCAACGTCCTGACTTTC
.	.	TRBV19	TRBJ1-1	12	CASSIRNTEAFF	TGTGCCAGTAGTATCCGGAACACTGAAGCTTTCTTT
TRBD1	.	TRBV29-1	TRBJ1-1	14	CSVVQGASNTEAFF	TGCAGCGTTGTACAGGGGGCCTCGAACACTGAAGCTTTCTTT
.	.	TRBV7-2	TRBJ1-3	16	CASSLAQLANGNTIYF	TGTGCCAGCAGCTTAGCACAGCTGGCTAACGGAAACACCATATATTTT
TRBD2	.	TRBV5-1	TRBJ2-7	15	CASSLNSGGSYEQYF	TGCGCCAGCAGCTTAAATAGCGGGGGGTCCTACGAGCAGTACTTC
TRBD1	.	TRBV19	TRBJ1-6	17	CASRRRTPTGEESPLHF	TGTGCCAGTCGTCGCAGGACCCCCACAGGGGAAGAGTCACCCCTCCACTTT
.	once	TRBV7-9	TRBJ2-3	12	CASSFSRTTQYF	TGTGCCAGCAGCTTCAGCCGGACAACGCAGTATTTT
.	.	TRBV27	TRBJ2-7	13	CASSFQGLREQYF	TGTGCCAGCAGTTTCCAGGGGCTGAGGGAGCAGTACTTC
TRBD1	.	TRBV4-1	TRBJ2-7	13	CASSRTGVIEQYF	TGCGCCAGCAGCCGGACAGGGGTTATCGAGCAGTACTTC
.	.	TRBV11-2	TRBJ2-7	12	CASSPTGYEQYF	TGTGCCAGCAGCCCAACAGGCTACGAGCAGTACTTC
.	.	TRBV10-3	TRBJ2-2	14	CATTRTENTGELFF	TGTGCCACCACTAGGACAGAGAACACCGGGGAGCTGTTTTTT
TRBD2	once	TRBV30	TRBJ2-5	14	CAWSVDSGAETQYF	TGTGCCTGGAGTGTTGATAGCGGGGCCGAGACCCAGTACTTC
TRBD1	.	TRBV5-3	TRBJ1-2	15	CARSGTGGGNYGYTF	TGTGCCAGAAGCGGCACAGGGGGCGGAAACTATGGCTACACCTTC
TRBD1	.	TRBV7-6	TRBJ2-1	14	CASSLKAGGDEQFF	TGTGCCAGCAGCCTTAAAGCAGGGGGCGATGAGCAGTTCTTC
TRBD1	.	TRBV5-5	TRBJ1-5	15	CASSLGGQDHQPQHF	TGTGCCAGCAGCTTGGGGGGACAGGACCATCAGCCCCAGCATTTT
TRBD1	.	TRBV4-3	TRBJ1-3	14	CASSYRGPGNTIYF	TGCGCCAGCAGCTACAGGGGGCCTGGAAACACCATATATTTT
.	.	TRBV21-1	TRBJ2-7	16	CASSKDRTGSPHEQYF	TGTGCCAGCAGCAAAGACAGGACAGGGAGCCCCCACGAGCAGTACTTC
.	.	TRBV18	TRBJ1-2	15	CASSPVGGTNYGYTF	TGTGCCAGCTCACCAGTTGGCGGAACTAACTATGGCTACACCTTC
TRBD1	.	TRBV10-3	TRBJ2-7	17	CAISEWPPGTVSYEQYF	TGTGCCATCAGTGAATGGCCTCCCGGGACAGTATCCTACGAGCAGTACTTC
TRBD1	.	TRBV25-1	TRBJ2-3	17	CASSEFRTGEGTDTQYF	TGTGCCAGCAGTGAATTCAGGACAGGGGAAGGGACAGATACGCAGTATTTT
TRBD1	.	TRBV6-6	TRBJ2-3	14	CASTRQGGTDTQYF	TGTGCCAGCACCCGGCAGGGGGGCACAGATACGCAGTATTTT
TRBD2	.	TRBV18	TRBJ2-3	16	CASSPRASGVTDTQYF	TGTGCCAGCTCACCAAGGGCTAGCGGGGTCACAGATACGCAGTATTTT
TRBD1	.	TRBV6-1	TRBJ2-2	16	CASSVQGARGTGELFF	TGTGCCAGCAGTGTACAGGGGGCGCGGGGCACCGGGGAGCTGTTTTTT
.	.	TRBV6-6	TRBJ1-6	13	CASRGSTNSPLHF	TGTGCCAGCAGGGGTAGCACCAATTCACCCCTCCACTTT
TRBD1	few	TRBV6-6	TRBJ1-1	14	CASKGASMNTEAFF	TGTGCCAGCAAGGGGGCCTCCATGAACACTGAAGCTTTCTTT
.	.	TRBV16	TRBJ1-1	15	CASSPNRAGGTEAFF	TGTGCCAGCAGCCCAAACAGGGCTGGCGGCACTGAAGCTTTCTTT
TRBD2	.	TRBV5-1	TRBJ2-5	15	CASSLVGLAEETQYF	TGCGCCAGCAGCTTGGTCGGACTAGCGGAAGAGACCCAGTACTTC
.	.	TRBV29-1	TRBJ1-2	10	CSGFTSGYTF	TGCAGCGGATTTACTTCGGGCTACACCTTC
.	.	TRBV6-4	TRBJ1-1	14	CASSVGGRDTEAFF	TGTGCCAGCAGTGTGGGGGGAAGAGACACTGAAGCTTTCTTT
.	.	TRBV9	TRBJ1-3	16	CASSVGGDYAGNTIYF	TGTGCCAGCAGCGTAGGGGGGGATTATGCTGGAAACACCATATATTTT